Presented here are 23 T cell receptor beta chains from one specimen sequenced in a study of T cell responses to AZD1222 COVID-19 vaccine. TCRdb keeps only in-frame clones here, not all; method: immunoSEQ multiplex PCR. The sample contains under 140,000 clones, 94% of which appear only once. The source was peripheral blood, collected 28 days after the second AZD1222 dose. The receptors were gathered from an adult who received the AZD1222 COVID-19 vaccine.

This chain uses TRBV27 with TRBJ1-5; TRBD1 aligns across 7 bases. Trimming cost V 6 bases and J 2 bases; bases outside gene matches: 7. Germline CDR1 is MNHEY and CDR2 is SMNVEV (reference sequence). The CDR3 runs 15 residues. In DNA form, the CDR3 reads TGTGCCAGCAGGCCGGGACAGTTCGGCAATCAGCCCCAGCATTTT. This encodes CASRPGQFGNQPQHF.

The J gene is TRBJ2-7, the V gene TRBV19; either TRBD1 or TRBD2 may supply D (5 bases each). The germline V gene encodes CDR1 LNHDA and CDR2 SQIVND (reference sequence). This CDR3 has 16 residues. The ends were cut back, 1 base at V and 6 bases at J, with 19 bases in the middle. The CDR3 nucleotides read TGTGCCAGTAGTATAGGGGTAGGGGCTAGCATACGCGAGCAGTACTTC. It specifies CASSIGVGASIREQYF.

The chain employs TRBV29-1 and TRBJ1-1; D uncertain. Germline assignment: CDR1 SQVTM and CDR2 ANQGSEA. V was pared by 3 bases and J by 4 bases, with 15 bases between. This CDR3 is 14 amino acids long. As DNA, the CDR3 is TGCAGCGTTGAGGTAAACGTAATGGGCACTGAAGCTTTCTTT. It translates to CSVEVNVMGTEAFF.

V usage is TRBV4-1 and J usage is TRBJ2-7; D perhaps matches TRBD1 (6 bases). The CDR3 consists of 15 residues. Deletions cut 4 bases from V and 3 bases from J, with 16 bases between. The germline V gene encodes CDR1 MGHRA and CDR2 YSYEKL. The CDR3 is CASSLSGTSNYEQYF. The CDR3 DNA reads TGCGCCAGCAGCCTTTCCGGGACATCGAACTACGAGCAGTACTTC.

The chain joins TRBV21-1 to TRBJ1-5; the D call of TRBD1 is as the table states it, not checked on the DNA. TRBV21-1 is tagged as a pseudogene. The CDR3 totals 17 residues. The CDR3 loop reads CASSLLFGQVVYQPQHF. The CDR3, as DNA: TGTGCCAGCAGCCTCTTGTTCGGACAGGTCGTATATCAGCCCCAGCATTTT.

The chain carries TRBV12-5 and TRBJ1-2; 10 nucleotides align to TRBD1. Trimming took 5 bases from V and 2 from J; bases not matched to a gene: 5. CDR1 is LGHNT, CDR2 FRNRAP, per germline. The CDR3 is 15 amino acids. Here the CDR3 DNA reads TGTGCTAGTGGTGGCTTGGACAGGGGGAACTATGGCTACACCTTC. Protein product: CASGGLDRGNYGYTF.

CDR3 region: CASSRTTTSGYEQYF. As DNA, the CDR3 is TGTGCCAGCAGCCGCACCACAACTAGCGGGTACGAGCAGTACTTC. J is TRBJ2-7 and V is TRBV3-1 (or the pseudogene TRBV3-2), with 9 bases identical to TRBD2. The V segment lost 4 bases and the J segment 4 bases; nucleotides outside the gene matches: 8. CDR1 and CDR2 (germline): LGHDT, YNNKEL (reference sequence). This CDR3 has 15 residues.

The rearrangement links TRBV6-5 to TRBJ1-4; tentatively, D is TRBD1 (5 bases). Germline CDR1 reads MNHEY; CDR2 reads SVGAGI. V was pared by 6 bases and J by 4 bases, with 15 bases between. The CDR3 consists of 15 residues. CDR3 DNA: TGTGCCAGCAGCCCCTCGACAGTTAGTAATGAAAAACTGTTTTTT. It codes for CASSPSTVSNEKLFF.

This clone appeared a single time. The V gene is TRBV18, the J gene TRBJ1-1; the D gene is possibly TRBD1 (5 bases). Trimming left V 5 bases short and J 1 base short, with 8 bases between. Germline V gene sequence: CDR1 KGHSH, CDR2 LQKENI. The CDR3 has 13 residues. CDR3 bases: TGTGCCAGCTCATCTGACAGGAACACTGAAGCTTTCTTT. This sequence encodes CASSSDRNTEAFF. The full variable domain, completed using reference TRBV18 and TRBJ1-1, is NAGVMQNPRHLVRRRGQEARLRCSPMKGHSHVYWYRQLPEEGLKFMVYLQKENIIDESGMPKERFSAEFPKEGPSILRIQQVVRGDSAAYFCASSSDRNTEAFFGQGTRLTVV.

J is TRBJ1-2 and V is TRBV12-5; weak D call: TRBD1 (5 bases). V was cut by 5 bases and J by 4 bases, with 5 bases left in between. The CDR3 sequence is 11 residues long. The germline V gene has CDR1 LGHNT and CDR2 FRNRAP. In DNA, the CDR3 is TGTGCTAGTGGTGACAGCTATGGCTACACCTTC. It encodes CASGDSYGYTF.

The chain employs TRBV5-1 and TRBJ1-6; 8 bases match TRBD1. The germline gives CDR1 SGHRS, CDR2 YFSETQ. The CDR3 consists of 16 residues. The V gene end was trimmed by 0 bases and the J gene end by 7 bases; junction bases not matched to a gene: 6. This chain's CDR3 is CASSLGTGLANSPLHF. The CDR3 nucleotides are TGCGCCAGCAGCTTGGGGACAGGGCTTGCCAATTCACCCCTCCACTTT.

This clone came up once. The J gene is TRBJ2-5, the V gene TRBV7-9; D unclear. There are 13 residues in the CDR3. CDR1 is SEHNR, CDR2 FQNEAQ, per germline (reference sequence). The V gene lost 1 base and the J gene lost 5 bases, with 8 bases spanning the gap. The CDR3 region is CASSLGGPETQYF. The CDR3 DNA is TGTGCCAGCAGCTTAGGGGGTCCGGAGACCCAGTACTTC.

The CDR3 DNA is TGTGCCAGCAGTTACGGGACAGGGGTTGGCTACACCTTC. This sequence encodes CASSYGTGVGYTF. The V gene is TRBV6-5, the J gene TRBJ1-2, with 10 nucleotides matching TRBD1. The CDR3 covers 13 residues. J gave up 7 bases and V 2 bases, and 1 base lay outside the gene matches. CDR1 and CDR2 from the germline V gene are MNHEY and SVGAGI.

The rearrangement links TRBV5-1 to TRBJ1-2, with 10 nucleotides matching TRBD1. Trimming at V came to 4 bases and at J to 5 bases, leaving 8 bases not matched to a gene. This CDR3 spans 15 amino acids. Germline loops: CDR1 SGHRS, CDR2 YFSETQ. The CDR3 reads CASSPPTGGDYGYTF. Written as DNA, the CDR3 is TGCGCCAGCAGCCCACCGACAGGGGGCGATTATGGCTACACCTTC.

This clone has just one count. The chain carries TRBV20-1 and TRBJ1-1; D not certain. The length of the CDR3 is 11 residues. The germline V and J ends were trimmed by 3 bases and 8 bases, with 10 bases remaining between them. Looked up from germline, CDR1 is DFQATT and CDR2 is SNEGSKA (reference sequence). The CDR3 DNA sequence: TGCAGTGCTAGGGATACTGAAGAAGCTTTCTTT. Amino acids: CSARDTEEAFF.

CDR3 coding DNA: TGTGCCAGCAGCCAACAGGAGGTGAACACTGAAGCTTTCTTT. It translates to CASSQQEVNTEAFF. The chain links TRBV9 to TRBJ1-1; possibly TRBD1 for D (5 bases). The germline gives CDR1 SGDLS, CDR2 YYNGEE. CDR3 length equals 14 residues. The V and J ends lost 4 bases and 0 bases respectively, with 10 bases between them.

This chain joins TRBV9 and TRBJ1-2; a weak D match, TRBD1 (6 bases). This CDR3 is 14 amino acids long. Trimming removed 0 bases from V and 4 bases from J, with 10 bases in between. The germline V gene encodes CDR1 SGDLS and CDR2 YYNGEE. This chain's CDR3 is CASSVGGTSYGYTF. The CDR3 DNA sequence: TGTGCCAGCAGCGTAGGGGGGACAAGCTATGGCTACACCTTC.

This sequence joins TRBV4-1 and TRBJ1-1; D ambiguous. CDR1 is MGHRA and CDR2 is YSYEKL in the germline V gene. The length of the CDR3 is 18 residues. Trimming stripped 1 base from V and 2 bases from J, with 20 bases between. CDR3: CASSQVVRVAAPNTEAFF. The DNA of the CDR3 is TGCGCCAGCAGCCAAGTTGTGAGAGTGGCAGCCCCTAACACTGAAGCTTTCTTT.

This clone was seen just once. V is TRBV30 and J is TRBJ2-1; TRBD2 matches 7 bases. The germline gives CDR1 GTSNPN, CDR2 SVGIG (reference sequence). J gave up 2 bases and V 2 bases, and 3 bases lay outside the gene matches. There are 14 residues in the CDR3. The CDR3 region has the DNA TGTGCCTGGAGTCGAAGCGGGACCTACAATGAGCAGTTCTTC. It translates to CAWSRSGTYNEQFF.

This chain links TRBV6-5 with TRBJ1-2, with TRBD1 as a possible D gene (5 bases). V was trimmed by 6 bases and J by 5 bases, leaving 19 bases between them. CDR3 length: 15 residues. Germline CDR1 is MNHEY and CDR2 is SVGAGI. The CDR3 sequence is CASRDAGGIWYGYTF. The CDR3 DNA reads TGTGCCAGCAGGGATGCCGGGGGGATCTGGTATGGCTACACCTTC.

V usage is TRBV6-5 and J usage is TRBJ1-1; D gene ambiguous. Germline values: CDR1 MNHEY, CDR2 SVGAGI. This CDR3 region has 12 residues. Trimming removed 7 bases from V and 1 base from J, with 7 bases in between. In DNA, the CDR3 is TGTGCCAGCACACTCAGGAACACTGAAGCTTTCTTT. As protein: CASTLRNTEAFF.

In DNA form, the CDR3 reads TGTGCCAGCAGTGGCCGACAGGGAGGGAGGAATCAGCCCCAGCATTTT. Translated: CASSGRQGGRNQPQHF. The chain carries TRBV6-1 and TRBJ1-5, with 7 bases matching TRBD1. The junction had 10 bases not matched to a gene; V was cut back by 4 bases and J by 4 bases. The CDR3 spans 16 residues. In germline, CDR1 is MNHNS, CDR2 SASEGT.

This clone has only one observation. V is TRBV3-1 (or the pseudogene TRBV3-2) and J is TRBJ1-6; D is possibly TRBD1 (5 bases). Trimming took 1 base from V and 10 from J, leaving 20 bases between them. This CDR3 comprises 17 residues. Per germline, CDR1 LGHDT and CDR2 YNNKEL (reference sequence). CDR3 sequence reads: CASSQGRKGPGNSPLHF. In nucleotides, the CDR3 is TGTGCCAGCAGCCAAGGCCGTAAGGGACCCGGGAACTCACCCCTCCACTTT.